A single T cell receptor beta chain is shown here with its context. The antigen remains undetermined. Some clones are missing from TCRdb's copy, which holds only in-frame ones; the method was immunoSEQ multiplex PCR. The table records about 2,300 clones, approximately 70% of them present only once. This entry comes from a study of chemoradiotherapy in HPV16-positive cancers. General study findings and limits: Better recurrence-free survival went with HPV-responsive T-cell expansion in HPV16-positive patients.

Germline assignment: CDR1 SNHLY and CDR2 FYNNEI. CDR3 size: 15 residues. V lost 7 bases and J 5 bases, leaving 20 bases between the germline ends. This sequence originates from a human donor with HPV-associated anogenital cancer. This chain links TRBV2 with TRBJ2-5; D is perhaps TRBD1 or TRBD2 (6 bases each). Specimen: tumor tissue, collected from a patient who underwent chemoradiotherapy. CDR3 loop: CASTPRGVRRETQYF. DNA for the CDR3: TGTGCCAGCACCCCGAGGGGGGTCAGGAGGGAGACCCAGTACTTC.